This TCR beta chain is drawn from a study of blood T cell repertoires in COVID-19. Study background: Italy, Spain and the United States were the sources of the convalescent and acute COVID-19 samples. Sample material is recorded as cDNA or gDNA derived from T cells, B-cell-depleted T cells, or PBMCs.

CDR1 and CDR2 from the germline V gene are SGHAT and FQNNGV. The CDR3 runs to 13 residues. The junction had 6 bases not matched to a gene; V was cut back by 5 bases and J by 7 bases. Per the original methods: Amplification of reference gene primers provided the estimated nucleated cell counts. The protocol was immunoSEQ multiplex PCR, while the TCRdb copy is restricted to in-frame clones and leaves out a portion. V, J and clone size derive from that table, while D and trimming were established from the DNA sequence. The repertoire consists of about 330,000 clones, with roughly 88% occurring once and the leading ten covering about 4.7%.

The chain links TRBV11-2 to TRBJ2-3; 7 bases line up with TRBD1. Sequenced: PBMCs or T cells enriched from blood (not recorded which). The receptor was isolated from a man aged 30-40 years who had recovered from COVID-19. As DNA, the CDR3 is TGTGCCAGCAGCCCTGACAGGGCGAATACGCAGTATTTT. Protein sequence: CASSPDRANTQYF.